The clone carrying this T cell receptor beta chain was picked up many times. No antigen is known for it. This sample was taken from a study of early T cells in non-severe SARS-CoV-2 infection. On the study more broadly: RNA in bulk from unsorted whole blood was sequenced, and chains were unpaired. Overall study results and limits: VDJdb matches were skewed toward anti-spike CD8 T cell responses.

Each CDR3 protein gets one entry after TCRdb re-called the 5' RACE reads with MiXCR. The sample contains about 56,000 distinct CDR3 sequences, over 9.5% of which appear only once. The V end lost 6 bases, the J end lost 3 bases, and 15 bases lay between the germline ends. Germline loops: CDR1 SGHAT, CDR2 FQNNGV. This CDR3 contains 15 residues. The sequenced sample consisted of whole blood. The receptor was derived from an adult who was a healthcare worker with PCR-confirmed SARS-CoV-2 infection or an uninfected control (not recorded which). The chain uses TRBV11-2 and TRBJ1-5, with D tentatively TRBD1 (6 bases). The CDR3 here is CASSPYMGANQPQHF. The CDR3 coding sequence is TGTGCCAGCAGTCCATATATGGGGGCCAATCAGCCCCAGCATTTT.